This TCR beta chain emerged from a study of T-cell reconstitution after alpha-beta-depleted transplantation in children. This clonotype was detected many times. Researchers prepared the TCRbeta library using unique molecular identifiers, the study reports. TCRdb reanalysed the PCR reads using MiXCR and keeps one entry per CDR3 protein. The data contain 70,000 to 100,000 distinct CDR3 sequences, 10% to 15% of them singletons. The sequence derives from a human donor who donated a stem cell graft to a child with inherited bone marrow failure. Sequencing was performed on PBMCs from the stem cell graft donor, taken from the stem cell graft.

The CDR3 sequence: CASSYEETQYF. The CDR3 DNA follows: TGTGCCAGCTCGTACGAAGAGACCCAGTACTTC. The rearrangement uses TRBV18 and TRBJ2-5, with D uncertain. The CDR3 is made up of 11 amino acids. Trimming stripped 6 bases from V and 3 bases from J, with 5 bases between. Germline-derived CDR1 and CDR2 are KGHSH and LQKENI.